This T cell receptor beta chain was identified in a study of cytomegalovirus exposure and HLA in healthy donors. General study findings and limits: CMV antigen specificity of a few CMV-associated chains was confirmed in vitro. A later analysis showed that HLA-associated TCR beta chains had undergone more clonal expansion than equally common others. Reportedly, diagnosis of cytomegalovirus status by the classifier showed high specificity and sensitivity.

The germline V gene has CDR1 SNHLY and CDR2 FYNNEI. The CDR3 length is 15 residues. Losses at the gene ends were 6 bases for V and 5 bases for J; bases not matched to a gene: 10. Primers for the PCR totalled 60 Vbeta and 13 Jbeta. Sequencing used immunoSEQ multiplex PCR; TCRdb keeps in-frame clones, though not all of them. The sample carries 120,000 or so clones, about three quarters recorded once. As to this clone: Antigen unknown.

This chain links TRBV2 with TRBJ2-5, with 9 bases fitting TRBD2. The sequence was obtained from a man in his 60s in good health and CMV-seropositive. Sequencing used PBMCs. The CDR3 spells CASRETSGALETQYF. CDR3 bases: TGTGCCAGCAGGGAGACTAGCGGCGCCCTCGAGACCCAGTACTTC.